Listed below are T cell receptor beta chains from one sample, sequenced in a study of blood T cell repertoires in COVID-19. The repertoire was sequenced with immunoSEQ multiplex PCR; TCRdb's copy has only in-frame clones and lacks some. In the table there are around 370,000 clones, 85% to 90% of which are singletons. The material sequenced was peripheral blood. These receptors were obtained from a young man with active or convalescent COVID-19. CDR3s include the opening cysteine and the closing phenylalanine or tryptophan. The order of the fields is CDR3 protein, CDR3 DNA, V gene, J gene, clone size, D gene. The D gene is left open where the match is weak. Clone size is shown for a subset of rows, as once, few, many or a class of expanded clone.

CDR3 protein: CASSIGSRGGETQYF; CDR3 DNA: TGTGCCAGTAGTATCGGGTCGAGAGGGGGAGAGACCCAGTACTTC; V gene: TRBV19; J gene: TRBJ2-5; clone size: NA; D gene: NA
CDR3 protein: CASSFLQGLIAKNIQYF; CDR3 DNA: TGTGCCAGCAGTTTCCTTCAGGGACTCATAGCCAAAAACATTCAGTACTTC; V gene: TRBV6-2/TRBV6-3; J gene: TRBJ2-4; clone size: NA; D gene: NA
CDR3 protein: CASSLYELGQDSGNTIYF; CDR3 DNA: TGTGCCAGCAGTTTATACGAATTAGGACAGGACTCTGGAAACACCATATATTTT; V gene: TRBV28; J gene: TRBJ1-3; clone size: NA; D gene: TRBD1
CDR3 protein: CASGQLTQYTEAFF; CDR3 DNA: TGTGCCAGCGGACAGCTTACGCAGTACACTGAAGCTTTCTTT; V gene: TRBV2; J gene: TRBJ1-1; clone size: NA; D gene: NA
CDR3 protein: CASTGVNEQYF; CDR3 DNA: TGTGCCAGCACAGGGGTCAACGAGCAGTACTTC; V gene: TRBV28; J gene: TRBJ2-7; clone size: NA; D gene: NA
CDR3 protein: CASSPRQGYGYTF; CDR3 DNA: TGTGCCAGCAGCCCCCGACAGGGCTATGGCTACACCTTC; V gene: TRBV7-8; J gene: TRBJ1-2; clone size: NA; D gene: TRBD1
CDR3 protein: CASSVATTGELFF; CDR3 DNA: TGTGCCAGCAGCGTAGCAACAACCGGGGAGCTGTTTTTT; V gene: TRBV9; J gene: TRBJ2-2; clone size: NA; D gene: NA
CDR3 protein: CASSGGHLSSYEQYF; CDR3 DNA: TGTGCCAGCAGTGGGGGACACCTTAGCTCCTACGAGCAGTACTTC; V gene: TRBV25-1; J gene: TRBJ2-7; clone size: NA; D gene: NA
CDR3 protein: CASSRVGGGINIQYF; CDR3 DNA: TGTGCCAGCAGCCGTGTAGGGGGCGGGATAAACATTCAGTACTTC; V gene: TRBV7-2; J gene: TRBJ2-4; clone size: NA; D gene: NA
CDR3 protein: CAWSVQVGYQPQHF; CDR3 DNA: TGTGCCTGGAGTGTACAGGTAGGGTATCAGCCCCAGCATTTT; V gene: TRBV30; J gene: TRBJ1-5; clone size: NA; D gene: NA
CDR3 protein: CASSEFSYGYTF; CDR3 DNA: TGTGCCAGCAGTGAATTTAGCTACGGCTACACCTTC; V gene: TRBV6-1; J gene: TRBJ1-2; clone size: NA; D gene: NA
CDR3 protein: CASSLRTGTGNTIYF; CDR3 DNA: TGTGCCAGCAGCCTAAGGACCGGGACTGGAAACACCATATATTTT; V gene: TRBV5-8; J gene: TRBJ1-3; clone size: NA; D gene: NA
CDR3 protein: CASSNNDRGYTF; CDR3 DNA: TGTGCCAGTAGTAATAATGACAGAGGCTACACCTTC; V gene: TRBV19; J gene: TRBJ1-2; clone size: few; D gene: NA
CDR3 protein: CASRTGQGTGYTF; CDR3 DNA: TGTGCCAGCAGGACGGGACAGGGGACGGGCTACACCTTC; V gene: TRBV27; J gene: TRBJ1-2; clone size: NA; D gene: TRBD1
CDR3 protein: CASSSGTGISGANVLTF; CDR3 DNA: TGTGCCAGCAGTTCCGGGACAGGGATCTCTGGGGCCAACGTCCTGACTTTC; V gene: TRBV27; J gene: TRBJ2-6; clone size: NA; D gene: TRBD1
CDR3 protein: CASSSPSTGGLAGGPRDTQYF; CDR3 DNA: TGCGCCAGCAGCTCACCCTCGACAGGGGGCTTAGCGGGGGGCCCGAGGGATACGCAGTATTTT; V gene: TRBV5-1; J gene: TRBJ2-3; clone size: NA; D gene: NA
CDR3 protein: CASSLRTGSGTEAFF; CDR3 DNA: TGCGCCAGCAGCCTGCGGACAGGGTCTGGGACTGAAGCTTTCTTT; V gene: TRBV5-1; J gene: TRBJ1-1; clone size: NA; D gene: TRBD1
CDR3 protein: CASSSPRGENTGELFF; CDR3 DNA: TGTGCCAGCAGTTCACCCCGGGGGGAGAACACCGGGGAGCTGTTTTTT; V gene: TRBV28; J gene: TRBJ2-2; clone size: NA; D gene: TRBD2
CDR3 protein: CASSPRTSGRNIQYF; CDR3 DNA: TGTGCCAGCTCACCAAGGACTAGCGGGAGGAACATTCAGTACTTC; V gene: TRBV18; J gene: TRBJ2-4; clone size: NA; D gene: TRBD2
CDR3 protein: CASSLLYSNQPQHF; CDR3 DNA: TGTGCCAGCAGCTTACTATATAGCAATCAGCCCCAGCATTTT; V gene: TRBV11-3; J gene: TRBJ1-5; clone size: few; D gene: NA
CDR3 protein: CASSIRGQGAISSYNEQFF; CDR3 DNA: TGTGCCAGTAGTATCAGAGGACAGGGGGCGATCAGCTCCTACAATGAGCAGTTCTTC; V gene: TRBV19; J gene: TRBJ2-1; clone size: once; D gene: TRBD1
CDR3 protein: CASSYRYGRGGYTF; CDR3 DNA: TGTGCCAGCAGTTACCGCTACGGGAGGGGTGGCTACACCTTC; V gene: TRBV6-5; J gene: TRBJ1-2; clone size: NA; D gene: NA
CDR3 protein: CASKQDPGNQPQHF; CDR3 DNA: TGTGCCAGCAAACAGGATCCTGGCAATCAGCCCCAGCATTTT; V gene: TRBV2; J gene: TRBJ1-5; clone size: NA; D gene: NA
CDR3 protein: CASRGGGTGELFF; CDR3 DNA: TGTGCCAGTAGGGGAGGGGGAACCGGGGAGCTGTTTTTT; V gene: TRBV19; J gene: TRBJ2-2; clone size: NA; D gene: NA
CDR3 protein: CASSWAGGANIQYF; CDR3 DNA: TGTGCCAGCAGTTGGGCAGGGGGCGCAAACATTCAGTACTTC; V gene: TRBV6-2/TRBV6-3; J gene: TRBJ2-4; clone size: NA; D gene: TRBD1
CDR3 protein: CASSKRANEQFF; CDR3 DNA: TGTGCCAGCAGCAAGCGGGCTAATGAGCAGTTCTTC; V gene: TRBV9; J gene: TRBJ2-1; clone size: NA; D gene: NA
CDR3 protein: CSASPGVNSPLHF; CDR3 DNA: TGCAGTGCTAGTCCAGGGGTGAATTCACCCCTCCACTTT; V gene: TRBV20-1; J gene: TRBJ1-6; clone size: NA; D gene: NA
CDR3 protein: CASSYSGSTDTQYF; CDR3 DNA: TGTGCCAGCAGTTACAGCGGGTCAACAGATACGCAGTATTTT; V gene: TRBV6-2/TRBV6-3; J gene: TRBJ2-3; clone size: NA; D gene: NA
CDR3 protein: CASSQALRQALQPQHF; CDR3 DNA: TGCGCCAGCAGCCAAGCCCTAAGGCAGGCCCTTCAGCCCCAGCATTTT; V gene: TRBV4-3; J gene: TRBJ1-5; clone size: NA; D gene: NA
CDR3 protein: CASSELGGNNSPLHF; CDR3 DNA: TGTGCCAGCAGTGAACTAGGAGGGAATAATTCACCCCTCCACTTT; V gene: TRBV6-1; J gene: TRBJ1-6; clone size: NA; D gene: NA
CDR3 protein: CASSPLSNTKAGAYNSPLHF; CDR3 DNA: TGTGCCAGCTCACCATTGTCTAACACCAAAGCGGGCGCCTATAATTCACCCCTCCACTTT; V gene: TRBV18; J gene: TRBJ1-6; clone size: NA; D gene: NA
CDR3 protein: CASSLEAGSYTIYF; CDR3 DNA: TGTGCCAGCAGCTTAGAGGCAGGGTCGTACACCATATATTTT; V gene: TRBV7-2; J gene: TRBJ1-3; clone size: NA; D gene: NA
CDR3 protein: CASSRTGELFF; CDR3 DNA: TGTGCCAGCTCGAGAACCGGGGAGCTGTTTTTT; V gene: TRBV18; J gene: TRBJ2-2; clone size: NA; D gene: NA
CDR3 protein: CASSLVPVREKLFF; CDR3 DNA: TGTGCCAGTAGTCTAGTTCCGGTTCGCGAAAAACTGTTTTTT; V gene: TRBV19; J gene: TRBJ1-4; clone size: NA; D gene: NA
CDR3 protein: CASSFQSLAGSLYEQYF; CDR3 DNA: TGTGCCAGCAGCTTCCAAAGCCTAGCGGGGAGCTTATACGAGCAGTACTTC; V gene: TRBV7-2; J gene: TRBJ2-7; clone size: NA; D gene: TRBD2
CDR3 protein: CASSPGGGPVGETQYF; CDR3 DNA: TGTGCCAGCAGCCCGGGGGGGGGCCCGGTTGGAGAGACCCAGTACTTC; V gene: TRBV7-3; J gene: TRBJ2-5; clone size: once; D gene: TRBD2
CDR3 protein: CASSQDRGEFYEQYF; CDR3 DNA: TGTGCCAGCAGCCAGGACAGGGGGGAATTCTACGAGCAGTACTTC; V gene: TRBV5-6; J gene: TRBJ2-7; clone size: NA; D gene: TRBD1
CDR3 protein: CASSSLQGRIAEAFF; CDR3 DNA: TGTGCCAGCAGCTCCCTACAGGGGAGGATAGCCGAAGCTTTCTTT; V gene: TRBV7-9; J gene: TRBJ1-1; clone size: NA; D gene: TRBD1
CDR3 protein: CASSQDGAGQGNSPLHF; CDR3 DNA: TGCGCCAGCAGCCAAGATGGTGCGGGACAGGGGAATTCACCCCTCCACTTT; V gene: TRBV4-1; J gene: TRBJ1-6; clone size: once; D gene: TRBD1
CDR3 protein: CASSLASDRGKYGYTF; CDR3 DNA: TGTGCCAGCAGTTTAGCTTCGGACAGGGGAAAATATGGCTACACCTTC; V gene: TRBV28; J gene: TRBJ1-2; clone size: NA; D gene: TRBD1
CDR3 protein: CATSDPGTDTGELFF; CDR3 DNA: TGTGCCACCAGTGATCCCGGGACAGACACCGGGGAGCTGTTTTTT; V gene: TRBV24-1; J gene: TRBJ2-2; clone size: NA; D gene: TRBD1
CDR3 protein: CASRGDRSYSPLHF; CDR3 DNA: TGTGCCAGCAGGGGGGACAGGTCATATTCACCCCTCCACTTT; V gene: TRBV27; J gene: TRBJ1-6; clone size: NA; D gene: TRBD1
CDR3 protein: CASSLAHMNTEAFF; CDR3 DNA: TGTGCCAGCAGCTTGGCACACATGAACACTGAAGCTTTCTTT; V gene: TRBV5-6; J gene: TRBJ1-1; clone size: once; D gene: NA
CDR3 protein: CASKLYGQGQETQYF; CDR3 DNA: TGTGCCAGTAAGCTCTATGGGCAGGGACAAGAGACCCAGTACTTC; V gene: TRBV19; J gene: TRBJ2-5; clone size: NA; D gene: NA
CDR3 protein: CASSPQGLAGANEQFF; CDR3 DNA: TGTGCCAGCAGCCCACAGGGACTAGCGGGCGCTAATGAGCAGTTCTTC; V gene: TRBV7-3; J gene: TRBJ2-1; clone size: NA; D gene: TRBD2
CDR3 protein: CASSKAATIYLLRLAGPNLNEQFF; CDR3 DNA: TGTGCCAGCAGCAAAGCAGCAACCATTTACCTGTTGAGACTAGCGGGGCCCAACCTCAATGAGCAGTTCTTC; V gene: TRBV21-1; J gene: TRBJ2-1; clone size: NA; D gene: NA
CDR3 protein: CASSPEGVPNGEQYF; CDR3 DNA: TGTGCCAGCTCACCAGAGGGAGTTCCGAATGGCGAGCAGTACTTC; V gene: TRBV18; J gene: TRBJ2-7; clone size: NA; D gene: NA
CDR3 protein: CASSMTGGSYEQYF; CDR3 DNA: TGTGCCAGTAGTATGACAGGGGGATCCTACGAGCAGTACTTC; V gene: TRBV19; J gene: TRBJ2-7; clone size: NA; D gene: TRBD1
CDR3 protein: CASSFPGRGEQFF; CDR3 DNA: TGCGCCAGCAGCTTTCCGGGCCGGGGTGAGCAGTTCTTC; V gene: TRBV5-1; J gene: TRBJ2-1; clone size: NA; D gene: NA
CDR3 protein: CASSQDRGAYEQYF; CDR3 DNA: TGTGCCAGCAGCCAGGACAGGGGAGCCTACGAGCAGTACTTC; V gene: TRBV2; J gene: TRBJ2-7; clone size: NA; D gene: TRBD1